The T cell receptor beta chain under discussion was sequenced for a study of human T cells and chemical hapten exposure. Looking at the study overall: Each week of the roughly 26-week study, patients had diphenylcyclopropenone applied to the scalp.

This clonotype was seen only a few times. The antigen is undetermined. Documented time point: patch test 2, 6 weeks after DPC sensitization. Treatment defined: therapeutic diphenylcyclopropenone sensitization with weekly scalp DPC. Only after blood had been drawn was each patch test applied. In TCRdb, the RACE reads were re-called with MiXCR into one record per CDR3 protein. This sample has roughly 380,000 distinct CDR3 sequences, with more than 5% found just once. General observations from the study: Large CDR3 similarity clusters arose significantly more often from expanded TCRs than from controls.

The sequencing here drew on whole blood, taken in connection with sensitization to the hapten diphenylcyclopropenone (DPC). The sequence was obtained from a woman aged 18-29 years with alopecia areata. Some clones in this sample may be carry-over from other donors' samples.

The CDR3 here is CASRTDMMNTEAFF. The CDR3 nucleotides read TGTGCCAGCCGCACAGACATGATGAACACTGAAGCTTTCTTT. This chain joins TRBV28 and TRBJ1-1, with D uncertain. The CDR3 runs 14 residues. With 8 bases removed from V and 0 bases from J, the gap between germline ends came to 13 bases. The germline V gene has CDR1 MDHEN and CDR2 SYDVKM.